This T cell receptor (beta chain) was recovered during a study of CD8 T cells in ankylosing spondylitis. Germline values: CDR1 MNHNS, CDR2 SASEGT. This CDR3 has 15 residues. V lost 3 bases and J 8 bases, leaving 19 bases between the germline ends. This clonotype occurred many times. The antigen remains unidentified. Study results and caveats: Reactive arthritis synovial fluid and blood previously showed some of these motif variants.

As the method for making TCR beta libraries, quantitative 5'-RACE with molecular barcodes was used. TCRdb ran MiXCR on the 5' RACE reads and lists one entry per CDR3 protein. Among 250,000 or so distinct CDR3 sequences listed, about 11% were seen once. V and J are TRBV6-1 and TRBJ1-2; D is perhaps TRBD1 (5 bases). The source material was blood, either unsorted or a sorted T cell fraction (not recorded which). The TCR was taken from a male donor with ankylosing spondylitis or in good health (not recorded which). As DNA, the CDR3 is TGTGCCAGCAGTGAGCCCCGGGGCGGGCTTTTAGGCTACACCTTC. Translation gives CASSEPRGGLLGYTF.